A selection of T cell receptor beta chains follows, all from one sample in a study of identical twins. One entry per CDR3 protein, called by TCRdb with MiXCR from the 5' RACE reads. The repertoire holds 450,000 to 600,000 distinct CDR3 sequences, with approximately 20% as singletons. The same sample was also studied in work on yellow fever vaccine responses in identical twins.

Material: CD4+ T cells sorted from blood. These receptors were obtained from a woman aged 18-29 years in good health. CDR3s leave out the opening cysteine and the closing phenylalanine or tryptophan. D genes are given only for firm matches.

cdr3_length: 11; v_call: TRBV12-3/TRBV12-4; j_call: TRBJ1-6; d_call: -; cdr3_aa: ASKIIQGSPLH
cdr3_length: 11; v_call: TRBV28; j_call: TRBJ1-2; d_call: -; cdr3_aa: ASSSPGNYGYT
cdr3_length: 16; v_call: TRBV11-1; j_call: TRBJ2-1; d_call: TRBD2; cdr3_aa: ASSVQLMTSGKYNEQF
cdr3_length: 13; v_call: TRBV5-1; j_call: TRBJ2-2; d_call: TRBD1; cdr3_aa: ASSPRTGDTGELF
cdr3_length: 12; v_call: TRBV5-1; j_call: TRBJ2-3; d_call: TRBD1; cdr3_aa: ASSSGTGGDTQY
cdr3_length: 13; v_call: TRBV5-1; j_call: TRBJ1-1; d_call: -; cdr3_aa: ASSLRVGVDTEAF
cdr3_length: 11; v_call: TRBV6-6; j_call: TRBJ1-1; d_call: -; cdr3_aa: ASSYSEGTEAF
cdr3_length: 12; v_call: TRBV12-3/TRBV12-4; j_call: TRBJ2-5; d_call: -; cdr3_aa: ASSFGSPRETQY
cdr3_length: 14; v_call: TRBV7-9; j_call: TRBJ2-3; d_call: TRBD2; cdr3_aa: ASRSGTSGNTDTQY
cdr3_length: 13; v_call: TRBV24-1; j_call: TRBJ2-2; d_call: TRBD1; cdr3_aa: ATSAVRGHTGELF
cdr3_length: 13; v_call: TRBV10-3; j_call: TRBJ2-1; d_call: TRBD2; cdr3_aa: AISVYLAAEDEQF
cdr3_length: 14; v_call: TRBV11-3; j_call: TRBJ2-2; d_call: -; cdr3_aa: ASSLADVGNTGELF
cdr3_length: 9; v_call: TRBV24-1; j_call: TRBJ2-7; d_call: -; cdr3_aa: ATSDTGSQY
cdr3_length: 12; v_call: TRBV7-9; j_call: TRBJ2-3; d_call: -; cdr3_aa: ASTAMEFTDTQY